This TCR beta chain was profiled in a study of T cell responses to AZD1222 COVID-19 vaccine. Concerning this clone: Its antigen is unknown.

This CDR3 region has 11 residues. Looked up from germline, CDR1 is SEHNR and CDR2 is FQNEAQ (reference sequence). Trimming shortened V by 2 bases and J by 6 bases, and 2 bases separated the two germline ends. The assay was immunoSEQ multiplex PCR, and TCRdb's table has in-frame clones only and misses some. Counted here are around 100,000 clones, around 91% occurring once; the ten biggest clones make up about 17%. Study-level findings and limits: Sampled repertoires all dated from after the peak T cell response. Spike regions recognized by vaccine-associated CD4 TCRs spanned the protein, led by 160-218 and 743-854. Only a handful of people who got AZD1222 tested seropositive at baseline.

The specimen comprised peripheral blood, sampled on day 0 of AZD1222 vaccination. The receptor was isolated from an adult in good health. The chain carries TRBV7-9 and TRBJ2-1; the D is unclear. CDR3 DNA sequence: TGTGCCAGCAGCTTATCCAATGAGCAGTTCTTC. Encoded protein: CASSLSNEQFF.